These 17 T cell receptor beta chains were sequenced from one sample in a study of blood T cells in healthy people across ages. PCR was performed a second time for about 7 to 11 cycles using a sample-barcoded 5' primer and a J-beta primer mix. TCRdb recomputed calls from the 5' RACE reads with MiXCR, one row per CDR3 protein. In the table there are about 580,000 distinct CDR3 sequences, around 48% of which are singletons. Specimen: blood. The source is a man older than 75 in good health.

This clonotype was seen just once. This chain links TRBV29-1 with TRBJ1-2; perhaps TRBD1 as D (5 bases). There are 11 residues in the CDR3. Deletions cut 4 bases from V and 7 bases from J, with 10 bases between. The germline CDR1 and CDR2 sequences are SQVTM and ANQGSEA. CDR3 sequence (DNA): TGCAGCGTTGGGACACCCGCTGGCTACACCTTC. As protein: CSVGTPAGYTF.

CDR3 residues: CASSRQPSTDTQYF. The CDR3 DNA sequence: TGTGCCAGCAGCCGGCAGCCTTCCACAGATACGCAGTATTTT. The chain uses TRBV5-5 and TRBJ2-3; no definite D call. The V end lost 4 bases, the J end lost 2 bases, and 11 bases lay between the germline ends. Germline V gene data show CDR1 as SGHKS and CDR2 as YYEKEE (reference sequence). The CDR3 loop spans 14 amino acids.

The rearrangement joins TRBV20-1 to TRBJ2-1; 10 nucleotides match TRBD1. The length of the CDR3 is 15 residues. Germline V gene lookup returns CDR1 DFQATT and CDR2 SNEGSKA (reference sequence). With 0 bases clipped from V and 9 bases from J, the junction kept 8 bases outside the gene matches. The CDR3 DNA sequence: TGCAGTGCTAGAGATCGGGACAGGGGATTTGGTGAGCAGTTCTTC. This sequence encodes CSARDRDRGFGEQFF.

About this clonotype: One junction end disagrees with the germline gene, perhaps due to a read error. DNA for the CDR3: TGTGCCAGCAGCTTAGCGCCAGGAGGGGGCTCCGACAATGAGCAGTTCTTC. Its translation: CASSLAPGGGSDNEQFF. This rearrangement joins TRBV7-9 to TRBJ2-1, with a tentative D call TRBD1 (7 bases). The CDR3 is 17 amino acids. In germline, CDR1 is SEHNR, CDR2 FQNEAQ (reference sequence).

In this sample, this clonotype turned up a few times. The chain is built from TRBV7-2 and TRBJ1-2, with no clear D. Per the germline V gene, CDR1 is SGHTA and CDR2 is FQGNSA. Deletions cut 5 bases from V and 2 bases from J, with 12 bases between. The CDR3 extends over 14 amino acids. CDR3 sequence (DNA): TGTGCCAGCAGCGTCCTCTCGGGGAACTATGGCTACACCTTC. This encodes CASSVLSGNYGYTF. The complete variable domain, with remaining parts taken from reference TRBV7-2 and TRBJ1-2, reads GAGVSQSPSNKVTEKGKDVELRCDPISGHTALYWYRQSLGQGLEFLIYFQGNSAPDKSGLPSDRFSAERTGGSVSTLTIQRTQQEDSAVYLCASSVLSGNYGYTFGSGTRLTVV.

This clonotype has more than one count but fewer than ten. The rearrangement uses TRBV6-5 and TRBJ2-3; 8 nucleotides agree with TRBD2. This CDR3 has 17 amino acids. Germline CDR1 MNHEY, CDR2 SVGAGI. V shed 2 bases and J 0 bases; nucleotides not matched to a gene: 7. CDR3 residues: CASSYDWASGSTDTQYF. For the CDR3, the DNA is TGTGCCAGCAGTTACGATTGGGCTAGCGGGAGCACAGATACGCAGTATTTT.

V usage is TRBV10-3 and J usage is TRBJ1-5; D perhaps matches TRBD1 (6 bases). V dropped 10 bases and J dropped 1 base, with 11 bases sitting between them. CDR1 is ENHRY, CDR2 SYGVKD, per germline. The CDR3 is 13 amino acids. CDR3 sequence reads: CATNRESNQPQHF. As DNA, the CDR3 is TGTGCCACCAACAGGGAGAGCAATCAGCCCCAGCATTTT.

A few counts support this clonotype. The CDR3 spells CSASSRPGDNSPLHF. In nucleotides, the CDR3 is TGCAGTGCTAGTTCTAGGCCAGGTGATAATTCACCCCTCCACTTT. The V gene is TRBV20-1, the J gene TRBJ1-6; D not certain. Germline CDR1 and CDR2: DFQATT and SNEGSKA (reference sequence). The CDR3 extends over 15 amino acids. The V end was cut by 3 bases, the J end by 5 bases, with 14 bases between.

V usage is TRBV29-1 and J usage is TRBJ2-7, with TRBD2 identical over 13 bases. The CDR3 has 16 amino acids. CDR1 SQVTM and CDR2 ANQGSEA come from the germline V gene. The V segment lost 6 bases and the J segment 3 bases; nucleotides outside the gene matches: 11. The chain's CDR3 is CSVRLAGGSGFYEQYF. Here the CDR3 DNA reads TGCAGCGTAAGACTAGCGGGGGGCTCTGGTTTCTACGAGCAGTACTTC.

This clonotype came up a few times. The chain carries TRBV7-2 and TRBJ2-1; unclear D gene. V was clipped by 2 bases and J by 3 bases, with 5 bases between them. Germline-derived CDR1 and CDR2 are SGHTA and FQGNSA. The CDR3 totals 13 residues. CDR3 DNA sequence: TGTGCCAGCAGCTTATCCGTCTACAATGAGCAGTTCTTC. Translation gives CASSLSVYNEQFF. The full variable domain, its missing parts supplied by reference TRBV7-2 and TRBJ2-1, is GAGVSQSPSNKVTEKGKDVELRCDPISGHTALYWYRQSLGQGLEFLIYFQGNSAPDKSGLPSDRFSAERTGGSVSTLTIQRTQQEDSAVYLCASSLSVYNEQFFGPGTRLTVL.

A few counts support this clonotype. DNA of the CDR3: TGCGCCAGCAGCCAAGATCTCGGGACTCGAGGGGACACTGAAGCTTTCTTT. Its translation: CASSQDLGTRGDTEAFF. The V and J genes are TRBV4-3 and TRBJ1-1; maybe TRBD1 (5 bases). Per germline, CDR1 LGHNA and CDR2 YSLEER. Trimming left V 0 bases short and J 3 bases short, with 17 bases between. The CDR3 length is 17 residues.

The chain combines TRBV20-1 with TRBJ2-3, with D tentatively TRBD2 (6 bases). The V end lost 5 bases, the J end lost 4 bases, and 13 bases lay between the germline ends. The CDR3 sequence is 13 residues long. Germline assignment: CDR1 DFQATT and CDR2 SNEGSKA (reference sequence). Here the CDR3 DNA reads TGCAGTGCTGGAGCCGGGGGTTCAGATACGCAGTATTTT. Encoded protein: CSAGAGGSDTQYF.

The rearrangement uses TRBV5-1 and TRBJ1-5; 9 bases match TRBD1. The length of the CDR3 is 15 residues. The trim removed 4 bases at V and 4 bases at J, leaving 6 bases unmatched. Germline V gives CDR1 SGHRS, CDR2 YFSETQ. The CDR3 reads CASSHSTGGNQPQHF. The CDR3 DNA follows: TGCGCCAGCAGCCATTCGACAGGGGGGAATCAGCCCCAGCATTTT.

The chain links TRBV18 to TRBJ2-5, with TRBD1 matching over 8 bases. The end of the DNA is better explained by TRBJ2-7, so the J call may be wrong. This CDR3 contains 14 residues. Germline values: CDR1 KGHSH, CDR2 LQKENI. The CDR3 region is CASSPLAGGDEQYF. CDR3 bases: TGTGCCAGCTCACCACTAGCAGGGGGCGACGAGCAGTACTTC.

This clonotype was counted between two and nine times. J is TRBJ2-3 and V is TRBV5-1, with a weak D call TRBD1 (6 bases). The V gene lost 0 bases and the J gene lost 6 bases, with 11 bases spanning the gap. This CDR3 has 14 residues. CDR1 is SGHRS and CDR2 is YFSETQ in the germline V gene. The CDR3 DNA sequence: TGCGCCAGCAGCTTGGGACAGGAATGGGATACGCAGTATTTT. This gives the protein CASSLGQEWDTQYF.

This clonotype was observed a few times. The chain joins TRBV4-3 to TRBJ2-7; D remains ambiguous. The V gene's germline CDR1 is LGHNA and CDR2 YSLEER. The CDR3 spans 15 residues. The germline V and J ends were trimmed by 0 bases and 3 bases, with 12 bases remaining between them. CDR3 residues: CASSQDRSPYYEQYF. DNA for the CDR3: TGCGCCAGCAGCCAAGATAGGAGTCCCTACTACGAGCAGTACTTC.

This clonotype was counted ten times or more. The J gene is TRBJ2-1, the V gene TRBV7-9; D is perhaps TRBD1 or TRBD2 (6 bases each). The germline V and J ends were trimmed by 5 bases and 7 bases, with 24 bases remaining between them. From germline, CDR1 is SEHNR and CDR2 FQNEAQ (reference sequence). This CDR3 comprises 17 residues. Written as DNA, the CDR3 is TGTGCCAGCAGCCGTAAGACCGGGACAATAGGGGGGAATGAGCAGTTCTTC. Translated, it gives CASSRKTGTIGGNEQFF.